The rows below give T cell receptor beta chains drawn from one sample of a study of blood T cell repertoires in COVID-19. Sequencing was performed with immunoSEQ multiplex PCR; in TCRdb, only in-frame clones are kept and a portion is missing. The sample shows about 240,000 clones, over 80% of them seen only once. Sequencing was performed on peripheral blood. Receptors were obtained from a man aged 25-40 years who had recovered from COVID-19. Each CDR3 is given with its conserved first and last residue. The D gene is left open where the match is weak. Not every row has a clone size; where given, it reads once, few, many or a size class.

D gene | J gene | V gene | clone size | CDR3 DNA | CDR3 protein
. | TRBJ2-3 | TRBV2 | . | TGTGCCAGCAGTTGGACAGGGAGGGGGGATACGCAGTATTTT | CASSWTGRGDTQYF
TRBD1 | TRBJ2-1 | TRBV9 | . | TGTGCCAGCACCGTGGGACAGAGCTCCTACAATGAGCAGTTCTTC | CASTVGQSSYNEQFF
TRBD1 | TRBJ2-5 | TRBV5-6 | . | TGTGCCAGCAGCGTACCGGGACAGGGGGCGGAGACCCAGTACTTC | CASSVPGQGAETQYF
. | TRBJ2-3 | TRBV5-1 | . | TGCGCCAGCAGCTTAGACGGGTCTGCTTGGGATACGCAGTATTTT | CASSLDGSAWDTQYF
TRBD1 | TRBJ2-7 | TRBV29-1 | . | TGCAGCGTTGAAGGCCCCCGCACAGGGACAGACTACGAGCAGTACTTC | CSVEGPRTGTDYEQYF
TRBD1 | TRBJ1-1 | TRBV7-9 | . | TGTGCCGGACAGGGACTCTCGGGTACTGAAGCTTTCTTT | CAGQGLSGTEAFF
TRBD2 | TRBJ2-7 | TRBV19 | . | TGTGCCAGTAGTCTGGGGAGGGCCTACGAGCAGTACTTC | CASSLGRAYEQYF
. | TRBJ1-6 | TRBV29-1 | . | TGCAGCGTTGGACAGGATTCACCCCTCCACTTT | CSVGQDSPLHF
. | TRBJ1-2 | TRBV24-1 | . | TGTGCCACCAGTGGACAGGAGTATGGCTACACCTTC | CATSGQEYGYTF
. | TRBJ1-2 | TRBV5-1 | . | TGCGCCAGCAGCTCCTCGGAGGGCAGACTTCTAACTAACTATGGCTACACCTTC | CASSSSEGRLLTNYGYTF
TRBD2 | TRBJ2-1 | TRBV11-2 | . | TGTGCCAGCAGCCCAGCACTAGCGGGGGGCTTTGGGGAGCAGTTCTTC | CASSPALAGGFGEQFF
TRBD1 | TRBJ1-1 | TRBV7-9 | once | TGTGCCAGCAGCTCGGCACAGGGGGGCGAGACTGAAGCTTTCTTT | CASSSAQGGETEAFF
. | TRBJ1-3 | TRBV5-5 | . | TGTGCCAGCGCGGGGAGCTCTGGAAACACCATATATTTT | CASAGSSGNTIYF
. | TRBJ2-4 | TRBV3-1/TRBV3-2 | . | TGTGCCAGCAGCCAATTACAGGGTTCTGGCATTCAGTACTTC | CASSQLQGSGIQYF
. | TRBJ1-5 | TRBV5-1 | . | TGCGCCAGCCGACCCGGGGATGGCAATCAGCCCCAGCATTTT | CASRPGDGNQPQHF
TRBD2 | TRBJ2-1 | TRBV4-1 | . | TGCGCCAGCAGCCAAGAGATGGTAGCGGGGGTAGATAATGAGCAGTTCTTC | CASSQEMVAGVDNEQFF
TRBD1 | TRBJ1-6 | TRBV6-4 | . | TGTGCCAGCCGACAGGGGGATGGTTCACCCCTCCACTTT | CASRQGDGSPLHF
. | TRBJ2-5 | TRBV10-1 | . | TGCGCCAGCAGTGAGACGCCTGACGGGGGACAAGAGACCCAGTACTTC | CASSETPDGGQETQYF
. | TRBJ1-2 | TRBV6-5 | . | TGTGCCAGCAGCCTCGGACAAGTTCCCTATGGCTACACCTTC | CASSLGQVPYGYTF
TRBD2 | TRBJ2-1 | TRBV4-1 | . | TGCGCCAGCAGCCCTTTTGCGGGGGAATACAATGAGCAGTTCTTC | CASSPFAGEYNEQFF
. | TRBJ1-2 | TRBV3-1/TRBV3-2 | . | TGTGCCAGCAGCCAAGGTTCGGGAAACCACTATGGCTACACCTTC | CASSQGSGNHYGYTF
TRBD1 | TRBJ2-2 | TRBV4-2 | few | TGTGCCAGCAGCGGGACAGAGGCGAACACCGGGGAGCTGTTTTTT | CASSGTEANTGELFF
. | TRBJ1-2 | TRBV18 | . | TGTGCCAGCTCATCCCGATTGGCGGAGAACTATGGCTACACCTTC | CASSSRLAENYGYTF
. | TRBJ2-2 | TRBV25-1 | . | TGTGCCAGCAGGGATGACACGGTGAACACCGGGGAGCTGTTTTTT | CASRDDTVNTGELFF
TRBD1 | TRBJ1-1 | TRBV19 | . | TGTGCCAGTAGTATGAGTAGGGGGCGCGGGTACACTGAAGCTTTCTTT | CASSMSRGRGYTEAFF
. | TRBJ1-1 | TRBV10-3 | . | TGTGCCATCAGACCTACAGGGAGGAACACTGAAGCTTTCTTT | CAIRPTGRNTEAFF
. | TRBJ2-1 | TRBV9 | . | TGTGCCAGCAGCGTAGCTCCGGCAGGAGGGACCTACAATGAGCAGTTCTTC | CASSVAPAGGTYNEQFF
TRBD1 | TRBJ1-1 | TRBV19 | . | TGTGCCAGTAGCCCGGACAGGGGGGGGAACACTGAAGCTTTCTTT | CASSPDRGGNTEAFF
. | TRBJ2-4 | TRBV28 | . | TGTGCCAGCATCCAAAGCGACATTCAGTACTTC | CASIQSDIQYF